A single TCR beta chain is shown here with its context. The data stem from a study of blood T cell repertoires in COVID-19. Whole-study context: The origin of the acute and convalescent COVID-19 samples was the United States, Italy and Spain. The analysed material was cDNA or gDNA that came from T cells, B-cell-depleted T cells, or PBMCs.

The CDR3 is made up of 12 amino acids. V lost 4 bases and J lost 7, with 11 bases in between. The germline V gene has CDR1 SGHRS and CDR2 YFSETQ. Sequencing used immunoSEQ multiplex PCR; TCRdb keeps in-frame clones, though not all of them. Of about 230,000 clones in the sample, 83% were seen once. This TCR came from a woman younger than 45 with COVID-19, enrolled during active disease. V gene TRBV5-1 combines with J gene TRBJ1-1; D might be TRBD1 (5 bases). The sample taken for sequencing was peripheral blood. The chain's CDR3 is CASSQPRDEAFF. The CDR3 region has the DNA TGCGCCAGCAGCCAGCCCAGGGATGAAGCTTTCTTT.